What follows is one TCR beta chain and its context. CDR3 size: 15 residues. Trimming took 1 base from V and 0 from J, leaving 9 bases between them. Germline-derived CDR1 and CDR2 are DFQATT and SNEGSKA (reference sequence). The data derive from a study of T cells in Graves' hyperthyroidism and ophthalmopathy. Template material for amplifying TCR beta CDR3 regions consisted of RNA transcripts. The HTBI set primed first-round TCR CDR3 RT-PCR. A single record per CDR3 protein comes from TCRdb applying MiXCR to the multiplex PCR reads. The table records approximately 600,000 distinct CDR3 sequences, more than 20% of them present only once.

The sample taken for sequencing was blood. The chain recombines TRBV20-1 with TRBJ1-4, with D unclear. The TCR comes from a man under 40 with Graves' ophthalmopathy. CDR3 amino acids: CSARVRLATNEKLFF. As DNA, the CDR3 is TGCAGTGCTAGAGTCAGACTTGCAACTAATGAAAAACTGTTTTTT.